This T cell receptor beta chain was recovered during a study of shared clonotypes between healthy human individuals. General study findings and limits: Generally, naive subsets came out with larger estimated richness than memory subsets.

Assay: immunoSEQ multiplex PCR; the TCRdb copy retains only in-frame clones and omits some. Among roughly 640,000 clones listed, about 96% were seen once. Partitioning of CD4+ cells yielded a CD45RA+ naive subset and a CD45RA-negative memory subset. V lost 8 bases, J lost 4 bases, and 9 bases stayed unmatched. Germline lookup yields CDR1 LNHDA and CDR2 SQIVND (reference sequence). The CDR3 covers 15 residues. Points on this clone: Its target is unknown.

V usage is TRBV19 and J usage is TRBJ1-5, with 9 bases that match TRBD1. Sequenced material: naive CD4+ T cells sorted from blood. Subset indicated: CD45RA+ positively selected. This TCR came from a woman younger than 45 in good health. Written as DNA, the CDR3 is TGTGCCAGTTGCTCCGGGACAGGGCGAAATCAGCCCCAGCATTTT. Its protein is CASCSGTGRNQPQHF.